This T cell receptor beta chain was obtained from a study of T cell repertoires in cytomegalovirus infection. Overall study: Public TCR beta signatures marked donors with CMV infection and the matching HLA. Study-level points and caveats: The ex vivo response was dominated by HLA-C-restricted CMV-specific TCR beta clonotypes. Frequencies of public TCR beta families were cumulated, and this identified carriers of CMV plus the relevant HLA.

Trimming took 3 bases from V and 1 from J, leaving 9 bases between them. Germline loops: CDR1 LNHDA, CDR2 SQIVND (reference sequence). This CDR3 is built from 15 residues. Using its own MiXCR run on the reads, TCRdb lists one record per CDR3 protein. The data show a few hundred thousand distinct CDR3 sequences, roughly a sixth seen once. A word on this clonotype: The antigen is unknown.

The TCR comes from a human donor in good health (CMV status not recorded). Some clones in this sample may be carry-over from other donors' samples. The chain carries TRBV19 and TRBJ2-2; D is unclear. Specimen: PBMCs. CDR3 in DNA: TGTGCCAGTAGTATCGAGGTGGGGAACACCGGGGAGCTGTTTTTT. It specifies CASSIEVGNTGELFF.